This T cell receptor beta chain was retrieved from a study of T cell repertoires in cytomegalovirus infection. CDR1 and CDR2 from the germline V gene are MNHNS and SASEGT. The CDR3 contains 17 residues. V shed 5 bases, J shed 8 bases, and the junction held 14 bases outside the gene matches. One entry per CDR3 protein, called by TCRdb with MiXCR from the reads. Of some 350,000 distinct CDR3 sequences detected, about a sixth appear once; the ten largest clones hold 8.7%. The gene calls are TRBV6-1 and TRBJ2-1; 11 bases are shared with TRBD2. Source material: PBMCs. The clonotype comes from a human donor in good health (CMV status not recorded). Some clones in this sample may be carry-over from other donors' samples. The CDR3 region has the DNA TGTGCCAGCAGTTGGATTGGCACTAGCGGGGGTTTAGATGAGCAGTTCTTC. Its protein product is CASSWIGTSGGLDEQFF.